The 28 T cell receptor beta chains below come from one sample, sequenced in a study of Graves' ophthalmopathy and Graves' hyperthyroidism. CDR3 regions of TCR beta were amplified from RNA transcripts. A first-round RT-PCR used HTBI primers, followed by a second-round multiplex PCR. Each CDR3 protein gets one entry after TCRdb re-called the multiplex PCR reads with MiXCR. The sample consists of a few hundred thousand distinct CDR3 sequences, 20% to 25% of them appearing once. Sequencing was done on a sample of peripheral blood. Receptors originate from a woman aged 45-59 years with Graves' ophthalmopathy.

This clonotype was counted at least ten times. The chain uses TRBV6-1 and TRBJ2-7; D tentatively reads TRBD1 or TRBD2 (5 bases each). The CDR3 is 14 residues long. The germline V gene encodes CDR1 MNHNS and CDR2 SASEGT. Trimming took off 1 base at V and 7 bases at J, with 14 bases between the two ends. The CDR3 is CASSEVGAVGEQYF. The CDR3 nucleotides are TGTGCCAGCAGTGAAGTCGGGGCGGTGGGTGAGCAGTACTTC.

The sample holds a few counts of this clonotype. The chain employs TRBV7-9 and TRBJ1-3; no reliable D call. Trimming took off 5 bases at V and 0 bases at J, with 11 bases between the two ends. The germline gives CDR1 SEHNR, CDR2 FQNEAQ (reference sequence). CDR3 length equals 15 residues. This chain's CDR3 is CASSGDRDSGNTIYF. CDR3 coding DNA: TGTGCCAGCAGCGGTGACCGGGACTCTGGAAACACCATATATTTT.

This clonotype appeared a few times. The chain has TRBV12-3 or TRBV12-4 and TRBJ1-1; D is perhaps TRBD1 (5 bases). The CDR3 has 14 residues. The V and J ends lost 0 bases and 3 bases respectively, with 8 bases between them. The DNA of the CDR3 is TGTGCCAGCAGTTTAGCGCTCAGGGACACTGAAGCTTTCTTT. Protein sequence: CASSLALRDTEAFF.

The genes are TRBV12-3 or TRBV12-4 and TRBJ1-1, with TRBD1 matching 8 bases. The CDR3 has 14 amino acids. The J segment lost 5 bases and the V segment lost 7 bases, leaving 9 bases of the junction unmatched. CDR3 region: CASTITGGRTEAFF. The CDR3 nucleotides are TGTGCCAGCACCATAACAGGGGGGCGGACTGAAGCTTTCTTT.

V usage is TRBV28 and J usage is TRBJ2-4, with TRBD2 matching 8 bases. Per germline, CDR1 MDHEN and CDR2 SYDVKM. The CDR3 has 15 amino acids. V shed 5 bases, J shed 9 bases, and the junction held 12 bases outside the gene matches. The CDR3 protein is CASSGMGLEAAIQYF. CDR3 in DNA: TGTGCCAGCAGTGGGATGGGACTAGAGGCGGCCATTCAGTACTTC.

This clonotype was detected only once. This sequence joins TRBV9 and TRBJ2-5, with D possibly TRBD1 on 6 matching bases. This CDR3 has 15 residues. The V end was cut by 3 bases, the J end by 1 base, with 13 bases between. Germline V CDR1 and CDR2: SGDLS, YYNGEE. The CDR3 sequence: CASSEGEFSQETQYF. Written as DNA, the CDR3 is TGTGCCAGCAGCGAGGGGGAGTTCTCCCAAGAGACCCAGTACTTC.

This clonotype was counted ten times or more. This chain connects TRBV6-5 to TRBJ1-2; D uncertain. The germline V and J ends were trimmed by 7 bases and 4 bases, with 10 bases remaining between them. Per the germline V gene, CDR1 is MNHEY and CDR2 is SVGAGI. There are 12 residues in the CDR3. CDR3 region: CASNTPGYGYTF. DNA of the CDR3: TGTGCCAGCAATACGCCAGGCTATGGCTACACCTTC.

This clonotype was seen many times. The chain carries TRBV29-1 and TRBJ1-2; 7 bases are a match to TRBD1. Germline V gene sequence: CDR1 SQVTM, CDR2 ANQGSEA. After removal of 2 bases from V and 3 bases from J, the junction contained 6 bases not matched to a gene. This CDR3 is 14 amino acids long. This CDR3 is CSVESQGVDYGYTF. The CDR3 bases are TGCAGCGTTGAAAGCCAGGGGGTTGACTATGGCTACACCTTC.

The rearrangement links TRBV12-3 or TRBV12-4 to TRBJ2-2; D call uncertain. CDR3 length: 13 residues. Trimming removed 6 bases from V and 2 bases from J, with 7 bases in between. CDR3 amino acids: CASRILNTGELFF. The CDR3 DNA is TGTGCCAGCAGAATCCTAAACACCGGGGAGCTGTTTTTT.

The rearrangement links TRBV7-2 to TRBJ1-5; the match to TRBD1 covers 9 bases. This CDR3 is 13 amino acids long. V dropped 5 bases and J dropped 11; count of bases not matched to a gene: 7. In germline, CDR1 is SGHTA, CDR2 FQGNSA. In nucleotides, the CDR3 is TGTGCCAGCAGCCGGGACAGGGTTGGTGCCCAGCATTTT. This gives the protein CASSRDRVGAQHF.

This clonotype has only a few counts. The genes are TRBV7-6 and TRBJ1-1; 7 bases are a match to TRBD1. This CDR3 is built from 14 residues. Germline V gene sequence: CDR1 SGHVS, CDR2 FNYEAQ. J was trimmed by 6 bases and V by 5 bases; bases with no gene match: 9. CDR3 protein: CASSPRQGSAEAFF. CDR3 nucleotide sequence: TGTGCCAGCAGCCCAAGACAGGGAAGCGCTGAAGCTTTCTTT.

This clonotype was counted ten times or more. This chain joins TRBV6-1 and TRBJ1-1, with D perhaps matching TRBD1 (6 bases). Trimming cost V 5 bases and J 1 base, with 11 bases left between them. The CDR3 has 14 residues. The germline V gene encodes CDR1 MNHNS and CDR2 SASEGT. CDR3 residues: CASSRLTGNTEAFF. The CDR3 bases are TGTGCCAGCAGTAGGTTGACAGGGAACACTGAAGCTTTCTTT.

This clonotype was observed at least ten times. The chain employs TRBV7-6 and TRBJ2-7; D perhaps matches TRBD2 (7 bases). The CDR3 length is 15 residues. Trimming took 1 base from V and 4 from J, leaving 14 bases between them. Germline loops: CDR1 SGHVS, CDR2 FNYEAQ. The CDR3 loop is CASSLVGGPGYEQYF. CDR3 sequence (DNA): TGTGCCAGCAGCTTAGTCGGGGGGCCAGGTTACGAGCAGTACTTC. Combining the CDR3 with reference TRBV7-6 and TRBJ2-7 gives the whole variable domain GAGVSQSPRYKVTKRGQDVALRCDPISGHVSLYWYRQALGQGPEFLTYFNYEAQQDKSGLPNDRFSAERPEGSISTLTIQRTEQRDSAMYRCASSLVGGPGYEQYFGPGTRLTVT.

The sample holds many counts of this clonotype. V usage is TRBV2 and J usage is TRBJ1-2; a possible D gene is TRBD1 (5 bases). Trimming took 2 bases from V and 8 from J, leaving 15 bases between them. The CDR3 has 14 amino acids. CDR1 and CDR2 (germline): SNHLY, FYNNEI. Written as DNA, the CDR3 is TGTGCCAGCAGTGAATGGTCAGCCGAGGGGGGCTACACCTTC. This sequence encodes CASSEWSAEGGYTF. Full variable domain (remainder filled in from reference TRBV2 and TRBJ1-2): EPEVTQTPSHQVTQMGQEVILRCVPISNHLYFYWYRQILGQKVEFLVSFYNNEISEKSEIFDDQFSVERPDGSNFTLKIRSTKLEDSAMYFCASSEWSAEGGYTFGSGTRLTVV.

The sample holds many counts of this clonotype. The chain is built from TRBV2 and TRBJ1-1; D might be TRBD1 (5 bases). Germline V gives CDR1 SNHLY, CDR2 FYNNEI. The V end was cut by 5 bases, the J end by 5 bases, with 12 bases between. The CDR3 contains 13 residues. CDR3 DNA: TGTGCCAGCAGTCCCGGGGCAGGTACTGAAGCTTTCTTT. Translation: CASSPGAGTEAFF.

This clonotype has just a few counts. This chain links TRBV3-1 with TRBJ1-6; D is perhaps TRBD1 (6 bases). CDR3 length equals 17 residues. CDR1 and CDR2 (germline): LGHDT, YNNKEL (reference sequence). V was pared by 6 bases and J by 7 bases, with 22 bases between. This CDR3 is CASSQPRNPGANSPLHF. The CDR3, as DNA: TGTGCCAGCAGTCAGCCCCGTAACCCGGGGGCGAATTCACCCCTCCACTTT.

This clonotype was seen many times. V and J are TRBV20-1 and TRBJ1-1; 10 bases are a match to TRBD1. In germline, CDR1 is DFQATT, CDR2 SNEGSKA (reference sequence). The trim removed 1 base at V and 7 bases at J, leaving 12 bases unmatched. The CDR3 has 16 amino acids. The CDR3 DNA follows: TGCAGTGCTAGAGGTCTTGGACAGGGGGGCTTAGGTGAAGCTTTCTTT. Translation: CSARGLGQGGLGEAFF.

The rearrangement joins TRBV12-3 or TRBV12-4 to TRBJ1-5; 8 positions agree with TRBD1. The CDR3 loop spans 14 amino acids. Losses at the gene ends were 4 bases for V and 5 bases for J; bases not matched to a gene: 4. CDR3 coding DNA: TGTGCCAGCAGTTCGGACAGGGACCATCAGCCCCAGCATTTT. This gives the protein CASSSDRDHQPQHF.

Many counts were recorded for this clonotype. CDR3 sequence reads: CASSYSGSGFSETQYF. CDR3 DNA sequence: TGTGCCAGCAGTTACTCAGGTAGCGGGTTTTCAGAGACCCAGTACTTC. This rearrangement joins TRBV6-5 to TRBJ2-5; 7 bases agree with TRBD2. The CDR3 is 16 residues long. Germline CDR1 reads MNHEY; CDR2 reads SVGAGI. The V and J ends lost 0 bases and 4 bases, in that order; junction bases with no gene match: 8.

This clonotype showed up many times. The chain uses TRBV7-6 and TRBJ2-7, with TRBD2 matching over 10 bases. Germline V gives CDR1 SGHVS, CDR2 FNYEAQ. With V trimmed by 5 bases and J by 5 bases, 18 bases remained unmatched. CDR3 length equals 18 residues. CDR3 coding DNA: TGTGCCAGCAGCATAAGCAGCCCCGGGCTAGCGGGAGTCCACGAGCAGTACTTC. The encoded protein is CASSISSPGLAGVHEQYF.

This clonotype was observed many times. The rearrangement uses TRBV12-5 and TRBJ2-5, with D possibly called TRBD1 or TRBD2 (5 bases each). V was trimmed by 1 base and J by 13 bases, leaving 13 bases between them. The CDR3 length is 12 residues. Germline CDR1 and CDR2: LGHNT and FRNRAP. CDR3 amino acids: CASGLDRGLGYF. The CDR3 region has the DNA TGTGCTAGTGGTTTGGATCGGGGCCTGGGGTACTTC.

There are many counts of this clonotype. CDR3 sequence reads: CASSFSWELFF. The CDR3 DNA is TGTGCCAGTAGTTTCTCATGGGAGCTGTTTTTT. V usage is TRBV19 and J usage is TRBJ2-2; the D is unclear. Germline assignment: CDR1 LNHDA and CDR2 SQIVND (reference sequence). The CDR3 spans 11 residues. Trimming pared 5 bases from V and 9 bases from J, leaving 7 bases between.

This clonotype was counted at least ten times. The chain carries TRBV29-1 and TRBJ2-7, with 8 bases aligning to TRBD2. The CDR3 consists of 12 residues. Germline V CDR1 and CDR2: SQVTM, ANQGSEA. V lost 7 bases, J lost 9 bases, and 11 bases stayed unmatched. DNA of the CDR3: TGCAGCGCAGGAAAAGCGGGAGAGGTGCAGTACTTC. This sequence encodes CSAGKAGEVQYF.

This clonotype appeared many times. This chain links TRBV15 with TRBJ2-5; D might be TRBD2 (6 bases). The germline gives CDR1 LNHNV, CDR2 YYDKDF (reference sequence). The length of the CDR3 is 18 residues. Trimming shortened V by 2 bases and J by 4 bases, and 23 bases separated the two germline ends. CDR3 sequence reads: CATSRPNRGSVILETQYF. CDR3 bases: TGTGCCACCAGCAGACCTAATCGGGGGTCGGTAATCTTAGAGACCCAGTACTTC.

V usage is TRBV12-3 or TRBV12-4 and J usage is TRBJ1-2; a possible D gene is TRBD1 (5 bases). Trimming cost V 6 bases and J 0 bases, with 8 bases left between them. The CDR3 has 13 amino acids. DNA of the CDR3: TGTGCCAGCAGAACGACAGCTAACTATGGCTACACCTTC. It translates to CASRTTANYGYTF.

CDR3 amino acids: CASSAVGAAFANTGELFF. In DNA, the CDR3 is TGTGCCAGCAGCGCCGTGGGGGCGGCGTTCGCGAACACCGGGGAGCTGTTTTTT. V and J are TRBV11-1 and TRBJ2-2, with D possibly matching TRBD1 (6 bases). The CDR3 contains 18 residues. The germline V and J ends were trimmed by 5 bases and 0 bases, with 19 bases remaining between them. Germline CDR1 SGHAT, CDR2 FQDESV (reference sequence).

This clonotype has at least ten counts. The chain carries TRBV29-1 and TRBJ2-7, with no clear D. CDR3 length: 11 residues. CDR1 is SQVTM, CDR2 ANQGSEA, per germline. Trimming removed 5 bases from V and 10 bases from J, with 15 bases in between. CDR3 nucleotide sequence: TGCAGCGTTCGGTTCGGAGCCTTACAGTACTTC. Its protein is CSVRFGALQYF.

J is TRBJ2-2 and V is TRBV11-2, with TRBD2 identical over 10 bases. The germline CDR1 and CDR2 sequences are SGHAT and FQNNGV. With V trimmed by 1 base and J by 6 bases, 2 bases remained unmatched. The CDR3 length is 15 residues. The CDR3 sequence is CASSLVAGGPGELFF. The CDR3 bases are TGTGCCAGCAGCTTAGTAGCGGGAGGACCCGGGGAGCTGTTTTTT.